This T cell receptor beta chain appears in the sequencing data of a study of early T cells in non-severe SARS-CoV-2 infection. This clonotype appeared a few times. The CDR3 loop spans 15 amino acids. The germline gives CDR1 SGHVS, CDR2 FQNEAQ. V was cut by 1 base and J by 0 bases, with 7 bases left in between. TCRdb processed the 5' RACE reads anew with MiXCR; each CDR3 protein has one entry. This sample has 55,000 to 80,000 distinct CDR3 sequences, with approximately 12% found just once. The sample comprised whole blood. The chain carries TRBV7-8 and TRBJ1-3; D is uncertain. The clonotype originates from an adult who was a healthcare worker with PCR-confirmed SARS-CoV-2 infection or an uninfected control (not recorded which). CDR3 region: CASSLVPASGNTIYF. In DNA, the CDR3 is TGTGCCAGCAGCTTAGTGCCAGCCTCTGGAAACACCATATATTTT.